Reported below is one T cell receptor beta chain. The target antigen is unknown. Within the sample, other DNA sequences also encode this same CDR3. These data come from a study of shared clonotypes between healthy human individuals. Study context: CD4 naive and CD4 memory each took three plates per donor, while CD8 naive took two and CD8 memory one.

The study enrolled healthy HIV-negative adults without recent acute infections or vaccinations as donors. Study outcomes and limitations: What limited the represented genetic and exposure-history diversity was the small number of donors. Richness estimates generally favored naive over memory subsets.

Profiling relied on immunoSEQ multiplex PCR, and the TCRdb table lists in-frame clones only, not all of them. In the table there are 1.6 million or so clones, 98% of which are singletons. The CDR3 covers 17 residues. Trimming removed 4 bases from V and 4 bases from J, with 20 bases in between. CDR1 and CDR2 (germline): MDHEN, SYDVKM. The TCR sequence derives from a man between 25 and 39 years old in good health. Sequencing was carried out using naive CD4+ T cells sorted from blood. Subset indicated: CD45RA+ positively selected. The chain has TRBV28 and TRBJ2-1; D may be TRBD1 or TRBD2 (9 bases each). DNA of the CDR3: TGTGCCAGCAGTTCGGGACAGGGACTAGCAGGTTACAATGAGCAGTTCTTC. This sequence encodes CASSSGQGLAGYNEQFF.